This T cell receptor beta chain was recorded in a study of blood T cell repertoires in COVID-19 (TCRdb year 2020). At the level of the whole study: Samples from collaborators originated in the United States, Italy and Spain and spanned both the acute and convalescent phases of COVID-19. The samples were drawn from two sources: the first 160 participants of the ongoing ImmuneRACE study, and fewer than 1,500 subjects contributed by 6 global collaborators. Sample metadata almost always included a de-identified subject ID, COVID-19 status, age in years and sex. HLA class I and class II types, where available, came from metadata supplied by the sample provider rather than from assay-based typing. The prospective study material was composed of cDNA or gDNA derived from T cells, B-cell-depleted T cells, or PBMCs. Deeply sampled blood TCRbeta repertoires from subjects exposed to, actively infected with, or recovered from COVID-19 were included in the dataset. A freely available public database, intended as a resource for researchers studying the immune response to SARS-CoV-2, is where the repertoires were released. The full study reports these points: Clinical and demographic metadata were provided uncurated, with the amount varying by source and participant.

The immunoSEQ Assay, a bias-controlled multiplex PCR, was used to amplify TCRbeta CDR3 regions from genomic DNA. The authors processed their data as follows. Nucleated cell counts per sample were estimated from amplification of reference gene primers within the assay. Sequence reads were collapsed and filtered to measure the absolute abundance of every unique TCRbeta CDR3 rearrangement. For each sample, productive Simpson clonality was calculated by taking the square root of Simpson's diversity index across productive rearrangements. TCRdb's version of the immuneACCESS table is confined to in-frame rearrangements and falls short of the full clone set. An unresolved V gene accounts for under half of the shortfall where checked; the remainder is of unknown origin. V and J calls and clone size are those listed in that table; D and trimming were worked out from the DNA. The sample table records 410,000 or so clones; 86% of these occur just once. Approximately 1.4% of the sample is taken by the ten largest.

Whole blood was collected in K2EDTA tubes by collaborating institutions according to the institutions' own protocols. For TCRbeta analysis, collaborators shipped samples in one of three forms: frozen whole blood, isolated PBMCs, or DNA extracted from either of those sample types. CDR1 SQVTM and CDR2 ANQGSEA are derived from the germline V gene. A distance of 13 bases separates the germline ends of V and J, which lose 5 bases and 2 bases respectively. Including cysteine and phenylalanine, the CDR3 has 13 amino acids. Just CDR3 DNA is preserved here, 39 bases in frame from base 1. Concerning this clone: The target of this receptor is not known. One base away there is no much larger clone; base qualities are not given.

The chain uses TRBV29-1 and TRBJ2-7; the D segment could be TRBD2, given 6 matching bases. The specimen was peripheral blood. The sequence derives from a woman aged 25 to 39 with active or convalescent COVID-19. The CDR3 reads CSVRGMGAYEQYF. The sequenced DNA is TGCAGCGTTCGGGGGATGGGGGCCTACGAGCAGTACTTC.